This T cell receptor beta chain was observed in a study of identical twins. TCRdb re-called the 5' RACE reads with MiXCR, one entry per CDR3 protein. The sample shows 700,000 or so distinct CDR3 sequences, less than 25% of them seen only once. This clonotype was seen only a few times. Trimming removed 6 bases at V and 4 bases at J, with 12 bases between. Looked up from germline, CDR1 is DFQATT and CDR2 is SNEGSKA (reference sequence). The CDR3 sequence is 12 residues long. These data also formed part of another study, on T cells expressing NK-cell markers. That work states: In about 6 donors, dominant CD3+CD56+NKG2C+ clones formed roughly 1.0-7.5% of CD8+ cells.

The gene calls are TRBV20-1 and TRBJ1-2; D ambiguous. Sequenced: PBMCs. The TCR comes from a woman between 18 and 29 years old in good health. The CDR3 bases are TGCAGTGCAGAGACACGGAGCTATGGCTACACCTTC. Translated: CSAETRSYGYTF.